This TCR beta chain was obtained from a study of blood T cells in healthy people across ages. V was cut by 4 bases and J by 4 bases, with 6 bases left in between. This CDR3 region has 12 residues. Germline V CDR1 and CDR2: KGHSH, LQKENI. This clonotype was counted only a few times. The use of a sample-barcoded 5' primer and a J-beta primer mix characterized a second PCR of roughly 6 to 11 cycles. Each CDR3 protein is one row after TCRdb ran MiXCR on the 5' RACE reads. The sample has around 1,000,000 distinct CDR3 sequences; roughly 24% are singletons. Another study also made use of these data, one on T cells of mothers and their children.

J is TRBJ2-3 and V is TRBV18; D remains ambiguous. Sequences were obtained from blood. The source is a girl aged 2 to 10 in good health. The CDR3 loop reads CASSRWSDTQYF. CDR3 nucleotide sequence: TGTGCCAGCTCACGGTGGTCAGATACGCAGTATTTT.